Listed below are T cell receptor beta chains from one sample, sequenced in a study of blood T cell repertoires in COVID-19. Repertoires were generated with immunoSEQ multiplex PCR, while TCRdb's copy carries only in-frame clones and drops some. The sample records 150,000 to 200,000 clones, roughly nine tenths being singletons. The material sequenced was peripheral blood. The receptors stem from a woman aged 55-75 years with COVID-19, enrolled during active disease. Each CDR3 is given with its conserved first and last residue. D genes are given only for firm matches. Some rows mark clone size as missing; the rest say once, few, many or name a class of expanded clone.

abundance,v_gene,j_gene,d_gene,CDR3nt,CDR3aa
-,TRBV11-2,TRBJ1-2,-,TGTGCCAGCAGCTTCAATCCGTCAGCTAACTATGGCTACACCTTC,CASSFNPSANYGYTF
-,TRBV7-2,TRBJ2-5,TRBD2,TGTGCCAGCAGCCCCAATCGGGCTAGCGGTCAAGAGACCCAGTACTTC,CASSPNRASGQETQYF
once,TRBV7-9,TRBJ2-1,TRBD1,TGTGCCAGCAGCTTCCGGACAGGTCGGGAGCAGTTCTTC,CASSFRTGREQFF
once,TRBV6-5,TRBJ1-2,-,TGTGCCAGCACCCGGGGGAAAGGTTATTATGGCTACACCTTC,CASTRGKGYYGYTF
-,TRBV7-2,TRBJ2-2,TRBD2,TGTGCCAGCAGACTGACTAGCGTCACCGGGGAGCTGTTTTTT,CASRLTSVTGELFF
-,TRBV19,TRBJ2-3,TRBD2,TGTGCCAGTAGACTAGCGGGGTTCACAGATACGCAGTATTTT,CASRLAGFTDTQYF
once,TRBV20-1,TRBJ2-7,TRBD2,TGCAGTGCTAGTCGGGGGGACCGACGTACCTACGAGCAGTACTTC,CSASRGDRRTYEQYF
-,TRBV29-1,TRBJ1-1,-,TGCAGCGTTGTCGAGGTAAACACTGAAGCTTTCTTT,CSVVEVNTEAFF
-,TRBV9,TRBJ2-7,-,TGTGCCAGCAGCGTAGGATCCAGGGCCCCCGAGCAGTACTTC,CASSVGSRAPEQYF
few,TRBV19,TRBJ1-5,TRBD1,TGTGCCACCAGGGGGGTGAGGGGTGAATCAGGACCCCAGCATTTT,CATRGVRGESGPQHF
-,TRBV3-1/TRBV3-2,TRBJ2-7,TRBD1,TGTGCCAGCAGCCAAGGACAGGGGGGCGGTCATTCCGCCTACGAGCAGTACTTC,CASSQGQGGGHSAYEQYF
-,TRBV7-2,TRBJ1-4,-,TGTGCCAGCAGCTTATCAGTCTCGATTAATGAAAAACTGTTTTTT,CASSLSVSINEKLFF
-,TRBV14,TRBJ1-1,TRBD1,TGTGCCAGCAGAGGGACAGGGGAGGGCACTGAAGCTTTCTTT,CASRGTGEGTEAFF
-,TRBV7-6,TRBJ1-1,TRBD1,TGTGCCAGCAGCGGACAGGGCTCTGAAGCTTTCTTT,CASSGQGSEAFF
few,TRBV19,TRBJ1-4,-,TGTGCCAGTAGTATAGGGGCAGCCATTAATGAAAAACTGTTTTTT,CASSIGAAINEKLFF